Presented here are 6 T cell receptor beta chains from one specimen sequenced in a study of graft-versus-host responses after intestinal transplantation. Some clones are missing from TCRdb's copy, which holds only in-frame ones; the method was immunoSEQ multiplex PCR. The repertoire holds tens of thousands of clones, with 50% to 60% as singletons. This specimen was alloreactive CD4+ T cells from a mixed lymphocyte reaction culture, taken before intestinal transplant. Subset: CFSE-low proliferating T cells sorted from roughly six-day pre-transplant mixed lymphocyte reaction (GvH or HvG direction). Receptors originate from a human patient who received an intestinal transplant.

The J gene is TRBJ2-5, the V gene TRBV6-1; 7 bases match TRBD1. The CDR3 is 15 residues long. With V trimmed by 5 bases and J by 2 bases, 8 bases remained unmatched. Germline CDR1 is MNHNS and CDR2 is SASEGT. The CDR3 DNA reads TGTGCCAGCAGTCCCCACGGGACAGAGCAAGAGACCCAGTACTTC. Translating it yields CASSPHGTEQETQYF.

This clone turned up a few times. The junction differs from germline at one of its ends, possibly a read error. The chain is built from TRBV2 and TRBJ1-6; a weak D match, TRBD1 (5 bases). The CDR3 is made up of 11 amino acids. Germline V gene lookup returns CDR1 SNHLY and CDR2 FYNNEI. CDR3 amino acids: CACRENSPLHF. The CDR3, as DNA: TGTGCCTGCAGGGAGAATTCACCCCTCCACTTT. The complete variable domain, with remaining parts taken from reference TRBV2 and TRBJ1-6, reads EPEVTQTPSHQVTQMGQEVILRCVPISNHLYFYWYRQILGQKVEFLVSFYNNEISEKSEIFDDQFSVERPDGSNFTLKIRSTKLEDSAMYFCACRENSPLHFGNGTRLTVT.

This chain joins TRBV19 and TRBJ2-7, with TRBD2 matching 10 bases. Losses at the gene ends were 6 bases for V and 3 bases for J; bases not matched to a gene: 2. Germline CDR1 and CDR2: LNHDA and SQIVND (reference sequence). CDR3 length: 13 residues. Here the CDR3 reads CASRASGSYEQYF. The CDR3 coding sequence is TGTGCCAGTAGGGCTAGCGGGAGCTACGAGCAGTACTTC.

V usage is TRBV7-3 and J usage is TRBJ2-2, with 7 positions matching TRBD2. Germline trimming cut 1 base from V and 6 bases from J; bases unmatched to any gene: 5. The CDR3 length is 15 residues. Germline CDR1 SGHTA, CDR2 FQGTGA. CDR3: CASSLSGSSSGELFF. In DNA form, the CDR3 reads TGTGCCAGCAGCTTAAGCGGGAGTAGCTCCGGGGAGCTGTTTTTT. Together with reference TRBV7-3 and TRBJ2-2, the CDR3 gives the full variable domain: GAGVSQTPSNKVTEKGKYVELRCDPISGHTALYWYRQSLGQGPEFLIYFQGTGAADDSGLPNDRFFAVRPEGSVSTLKIQRTERGDSAVYLCASSLSGSSSGELFFGEGSRLTVL.

This CDR3 reads CASRGQGGTEAFF. The CDR3 bases are TGTGCCAGCAGAGGACAGGGTGGCACTGAAGCTTTCTTT. This sequence joins TRBV28 and TRBJ1-1; 8 positions agree with TRBD1. Trimming cost V 6 bases and J 4 bases; bases outside gene matches: 4. This CDR3 is built from 13 residues. Germline-derived CDR1 and CDR2 are MDHEN and SYDVKM.

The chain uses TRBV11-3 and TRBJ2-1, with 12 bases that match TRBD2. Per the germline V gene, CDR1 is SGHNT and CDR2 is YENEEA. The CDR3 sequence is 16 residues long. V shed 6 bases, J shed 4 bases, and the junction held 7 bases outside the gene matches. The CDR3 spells CASSLAGGGPYNEQFF. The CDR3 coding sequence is TGTGCCAGCAGTCTAGCGGGGGGGGGTCCATACAATGAGCAGTTCTTC.